This entry is about one T cell receptor (beta chain). The antigen is undetermined. The primer mix had 60 Vbeta and 13 Jbeta primers. Libraries were prepared by immunoSEQ multiplex PCR; TCRdb keeps only in-frame clonotypes and omits some of them. The sample lists roughly 200,000 clones; 80% to 90% were seen once. V lost 0 bases to trimming and J lost 10 bases, with 19 bases between them. This CDR3 has 15 residues. Germline loops: CDR1 SGHDT, CDR2 YYEEEE. The sample is drawn from a study of cytomegalovirus exposure and HLA in healthy donors. Study-wide results and limits: As was reported, the HLA-A and HLA-B alleles of most subjects were accurately predicted from TCR beta sequences. There were 164 TCR beta chains listed as cytomegalovirus-associated. When a later analysis was performed, an Asian-associated ancestry cluster reportedly had fewer N-insertions than the approximately 700-donor mean. The authors assumed roughly uniform sequencing depth across donors for presence/absence analyses.

V is TRBV5-6 and J is TRBJ1-1, with a tentative D call TRBD1 (6 bases). The source material was PBMCs. The receptor was derived from a man aged 25 to 45 in good health and CMV-seronegative. The CDR3 DNA sequence: TGTGCCAGCAGCTTGGCCGGGGGGGCTCCGTCAGGAGCTTTCTTT. Its protein is CASSLAGGAPSGAFF.